Below, 28 T cell receptor beta chains from the same sample are listed, as sequenced in a study of naive and memory T cell subsets (dated by TCRdb to the late 2010s). Library method: UMI-ligation and nested PCR. Sequencer: Illumina MiSeq. The ligated cDNA was amplified by four rounds of PCR, in which nested alpha and beta constant region primers were used together with the SP2 primer. The raw public data were reprocessed by TCRdb itself: fastp quality trimming at Q25, MiXCR clonotype calling, in-frame beta chains only. Each record represents a unique CDR3 protein, reported with the most common genes and DNA among its rows. This sample lists more than 30,000 distinct CDR3 sequences; approximately 11% were detected once. Roughly 3.6% of the sample rests with the top ten. What the treatment or condition label conveys for this sample: skin biopsy from PPD injection site in Mantoux-positive individual. Using 3' ligation of a UMI-containing oligonucleotide to TCR cDNA, the study laid out a robust and sensitive protocol to amplify, sequence and analyze TCRs.

Source: skin, taken from a tuberculin skin test site. These receptors originate from an adult in good health.

This chain joins TRBV14 and TRBJ2-2, with no clear D. Trimming took off 4 bases at V and 2 bases at J, with 11 bases between the two ends. The V gene's germline CDR1 is SGHDN and CDR2 FVKESK. This CDR3 has 15 residues. The CDR3: CASSRPIANTGELFF. The CDR3 DNA reads as TGTGCCAGCAGCCGTCCGATTGCCAACACCGGGGAGCTGTTTTTT.

The sample holds many counts of this clonotype. The chain recombines TRBV5-1 with TRBJ2-6, with a tentative D call TRBD1 (6 bases). The CDR3 runs to 18 residues. Germline-derived CDR1 and CDR2 are SGHRS and YFSETQ. Trimming took 0 bases from V and 0 from J, leaving 13 bases between them. The CDR3, as DNA: TGCGCCAGCAGCTTGGTGGCAGGGGAGAGCTCTGGGGCCAACGTCCTGACTTTC. Amino acid sequence: CASSLVAGESSGANVLTF.

This clonotype was found a few times. The chain joins TRBV20-1 to TRBJ2-1; possibly TRBD2 for D (5 bases). The CDR3 loop spans 13 amino acids. Germline loops: CDR1 DFQATT, CDR2 SNEGSKA (reference sequence). Trimming took off 5 bases at V and 0 bases at J, with 8 bases between the two ends. Here the CDR3 reads CSAAGGSYNEQFF. In DNA, the CDR3 is TGCAGTGCTGCGGGTGGCTCCTACAATGAGCAGTTCTTC.

The chain joins TRBV7-6 to TRBJ2-2; 8 nucleotides match TRBD2. The V gene end was trimmed by 1 base and the J gene end by 6 bases; junction bases not matched to a gene: 7. The germline V gene has CDR1 SGHVS and CDR2 FNYEAQ. CDR3 length equals 16 residues. The CDR3 DNA follows: TGTGCCAGCAGCTTAGGACAAGTCGGGAGGGCCGGGGAGCTGTTTTTT. This translates into CASSLGQVGRAGELFF.

A few counts support this clonotype. The chain joins TRBV12-3 or TRBV12-4 to TRBJ1-1; 7 nucleotides match TRBD1. Trimming cost V 4 bases and J 5 bases; bases outside gene matches: 7. The CDR3 is 14 amino acids. CDR3 in amino acids: CASSWETGNTEAFF. CDR3 bases: TGTGCCAGCAGTTGGGAGACAGGGAATACTGAAGCTTTCTTT.

At least ten counts were recorded for this clonotype. The chain employs TRBV30 and TRBJ2-2; tentative D call: TRBD1 (5 bases). With 0 bases removed from V and 11 bases from J, the gap between germline ends came to 13 bases. This CDR3 has 13 amino acids. In germline, CDR1 is GTSNPN, CDR2 SVGIG (reference sequence). This CDR3 reads CAWSVQGARELFF. CDR3 sequence (DNA): TGTGCCTGGAGTGTCCAAGGGGCTCGAGAGCTGTTTTTT.

The gene calls are TRBV6-6 and TRBJ2-7; the D gene is possibly TRBD1 (5 bases). Looked up from germline, CDR1 is MNHNY and CDR2 is SVGAGI (reference sequence). Deletions cut 5 bases from V and 1 base from J, with 9 bases between. The CDR3 loop spans 13 amino acids. The CDR3 bases are TGTGCCAGCAGTCCGCGACAGTCCTACGAGCAGTACTTC. It is translated as CASSPRQSYEQYF.

The rearrangement joins TRBV30 to TRBJ1-3; no clear D. The germline gives CDR1 GTSNPN, CDR2 SVGIG (reference sequence). With 3 bases removed from V and 3 bases from J, the gap between germline ends came to 6 bases. The CDR3 covers 12 residues. In DNA form, the CDR3 reads TGTGCCTGGAGGAAGATTGGAAACACCATATATTTT. It encodes CAWRKIGNTIYF.

The rearrangement uses TRBV2 and TRBJ2-7; no clear D gene. The length of the CDR3 is 13 residues. V was shortened by 4 bases and J by 0 bases, with 7 bases between the two germline ends. CDR1 is SNHLY and CDR2 is FYNNEI in the germline V gene. CDR3 DNA sequence: TGTGCCAGCAGTGGACCTATCTCCTACGAGCAGTACTTC. This codes for CASSGPISYEQYF.

This clonotype was recorded many times. The rearrangement links TRBV6-6 to TRBJ2-7, with 12 bases aligning to TRBD2. J lost 2 bases, V lost 6 bases, and 5 bases had no gene match. The CDR3 sequence is 15 residues long. Germline V gene lookup returns CDR1 MNHNY and CDR2 SVGAGI (reference sequence). This CDR3 reads CASRQGLAGPYEQYF. CDR3 sequence (DNA): TGTGCCAGCAGACAAGGACTAGCGGGACCCTACGAGCAGTACTTC.

This clonotype was counted ten times or more. V gene TRBV28 combines with J gene TRBJ2-7; 7 positions agree with TRBD2. Germline CDR1 reads MDHEN; CDR2 reads SYDVKM. The junction had 5 bases not matched to a gene; V was cut back by 6 bases and J by 0 bases. This CDR3 region has 14 residues. The CDR3 reads CASSGLGDSYEQYF. The CDR3 DNA is TGTGCCAGCAGCGGACTAGGGGACTCCTACGAGCAGTACTTC.

The sample holds a few counts of this clonotype. The chain carries TRBV7-8 and TRBJ2-6; TRBD1 might be the D (6 bases). The CDR3 consists of 15 residues. V gave up 1 base and J gave up 4 bases, with 8 bases separating them. Germline V gene lookup returns CDR1 SGHVS and CDR2 FQNEAQ. The CDR3 here is CASSLVGAGANVLTF. The CDR3 DNA is TGTGCCAGCAGCTTAGTGGGGGCCGGGGCCAACGTCCTGACTTTC.

This clonotype occurred once. V and J are TRBV11-3 and TRBJ2-1; D perhaps matches TRBD2 (6 bases). Looked up from germline, CDR1 is SGHNT and CDR2 is YENEEA. This CDR3 is built from 13 residues. V was trimmed by 4 bases and J by 7 bases, leaving 11 bases between them. The CDR3: CASSYGTLNEQFF. In nucleotides, the CDR3 is TGTGCCAGCAGCTATGGGACTTTAAATGAGCAGTTCTTC.

The table lists this clonotype with a few counts. The rearrangement links TRBV29-1 to TRBJ2-7; the D is unclear. V lost 8 bases and J 3 bases, leaving 14 bases between the germline ends. In germline, CDR1 is SQVTM, CDR2 ANQGSEA. CDR3 size: 12 residues. The CDR3, as DNA: TGCAGCCCATGTGGACGATACTACGAGCAGTACTTC. This encodes CSPCGRYYEQYF.

Sample share makes this clonotype medium-sized. The rearrangement uses TRBV5-1 and TRBJ1-2, with D perhaps TRBD1 (6 bases). CDR1 and CDR2 from the germline V gene are SGHRS and YFSETQ. This CDR3 spans 14 amino acids. V shed 6 bases and J shed 7 bases, with 19 bases lying between them. CDR3 in DNA: TGCGCCAGCACAAGGACAGCCGGGCAATCTGGCTACACCTTC. Its protein product is CASTRTAGQSGYTF.

There are many counts of this clonotype. The V and J genes are TRBV20-1 and TRBJ2-1, with D tentatively TRBD1 (6 bases). Germline V CDR1 and CDR2: DFQATT, SNEGSKA (reference sequence). V lost 3 bases and J 0 bases, leaving 9 bases between the germline ends. The CDR3 totals 14 residues. CDR3 residues: CSASRGSSYNEQFF. CDR3 nucleotide sequence: TGCAGTGCTAGTAGGGGGAGCTCCTACAATGAGCAGTTCTTC.

This clonotype showed up many times. CDR3 amino acids: CSAPADRAISGANVLTF. CDR3 DNA sequence: TGCAGTGCACCGGCGGACAGGGCCATCTCTGGGGCCAACGTCCTGACTTTC. V usage is TRBV20-1 and J usage is TRBJ2-6; 8 positions agree with TRBD1. CDR3 length: 17 amino acids. Unmatched junction bases numbered 10, after V lost 6 bases and J lost 0 bases. The germline gives CDR1 DFQATT, CDR2 SNEGSKA (reference sequence).

This clonotype was seen many times. V is TRBV9 and J is TRBJ2-7, with a tentative D call TRBD2 (6 bases). V was pared by 3 bases and J by 5 bases, with 15 bases between. CDR1 is SGDLS and CDR2 is YYNGEE in the germline V gene. This CDR3 contains 14 residues. CDR3 DNA sequence: TGTGCCAGCAGCGAAAAGGGAGGTCGAGACGAGCAGTACTTC. Residues: CASSEKGGRDEQYF.

Many counts were recorded for this clonotype. The chain recombines TRBV12-3 or TRBV12-4 with TRBJ2-5; D unclear. The CDR3 loop spans 13 amino acids. V was pared by 6 bases and J by 2 bases, with 10 bases between. The CDR3 protein is CASRAQVQETQYF. The CDR3 DNA reads TGTGCCAGCAGAGCTCAGGTTCAAGAGACCCAGTACTTC.

In this sample, this clonotype turned up many times. The CDR3 nucleotides are TGTGCCAGCAGTCTCCCGGTGGGGGTCAGCGGGAGGGCCCGGGAGACCCAGTACTTC. This codes for CASSLPVGVSGRARETQYF. The gene calls are TRBV28 and TRBJ2-5; 10 nucleotides align to TRBD2. The CDR3 contains 19 residues. Germline CDR1 and CDR2: MDHEN and SYDVKM. J lost 5 bases, V lost 5 bases, and 20 bases had no gene match.

The rearrangement joins TRBV5-1 to TRBJ2-5; 11 bases are shared with TRBD2. V lost 3 bases and J lost 5; bases outside the gene matches: 6. The germline CDR1 and CDR2 sequences are SGHRS and YFSETQ. CDR3 size: 15 residues. This CDR3 reads CASSSGLAVGETQYF. In DNA form, the CDR3 reads TGCGCCAGCAGCTCGGGACTAGCGGTGGGGGAGACCCAGTACTTC.

In this sample, this clonotype is medium-sized. This chain connects TRBV29-1 to TRBJ2-7, with D unclear. The ends were cut back, 7 bases at V and 2 bases at J, with 18 bases in the middle. Germline-derived CDR1 and CDR2 are SQVTM and ANQGSEA. The CDR3 loop spans 14 amino acids. CDR3 residues: CSAKRRLDPYEQYF. The CDR3 DNA reads as TGCAGCGCCAAACGACGCCTTGATCCCTACGAGCAGTACTTC.

This clonotype was counted ten times or more. V gene TRBV6-5 combines with J gene TRBJ1-5; D remains unclear. This CDR3 contains 14 residues. Trimming removed 6 bases at V and 2 bases at J, with 11 bases between. CDR1 and CDR2 (germline): MNHEY, SVGAGI. The CDR3 here is CASSPRHGNQPQHF. The CDR3 coding sequence is TGTGCCAGCAGCCCAAGACACGGCAATCAGCCCCAGCATTTT.

V gene TRBV10-3 combines with J gene TRBJ1-1, with 8 bases aligning to TRBD1. V was pared by 2 bases and J by 5 bases, with 7 bases of the junction left unmatched. The CDR3 totals 15 residues. CDR1 and CDR2 from the germline V gene are ENHRY and SYGVKD. In DNA form, the CDR3 reads TGTGCCATCAGTGAGCCGACAGGGGTAGGGACTGAAGCTTTCTTT. Translating it yields CAISEPTGVGTEAFF.

This clonotype came up many times. This chain links TRBV2 with TRBJ1-2, with TRBD1 matching 7 bases. The CDR3 length is 15 residues. V shed 6 bases, J shed 4 bases, and the junction held 11 bases outside the gene matches. Per the germline V gene, CDR1 is SNHLY and CDR2 is FYNNEI. CDR3 residues: CASRDQTGFIYGYTF. The CDR3 bases are TGTGCCAGCAGAGACCAGACAGGGTTCATCTATGGCTACACCTTC.

To note about this clonotype: This may be a read error: a much more frequent sequence differs by one nucleotide. The V call is TRBV12-3 or TRBV12-4, the J call TRBJ2-3; 8 nucleotides align to TRBD2. This CDR3 comprises 15 residues. Here the CDR3 DNA reads TGTGTCAGCAGTCACGTAGGACTAGCCTCAGATACGCAGTATTTT. Translation: CVSSHVGLASDTQYF.

The chain links TRBV7-9 to TRBJ2-5, with TRBD1 as a possible D gene (6 bases). This CDR3 is built from 14 residues. Germline CDR1 SEHNR, CDR2 FQNEAQ (reference sequence). V dropped 4 bases and J dropped 2 bases, with 11 bases sitting between them. CDR3 nucleotides: TGTGCCAGCAGCTCCTACAGGGAGCAAGAGACCCAGTACTTC. Its translation is CASSSYREQETQYF.

The chain joins TRBV5-6 to TRBJ1-6, with D unclear. Trimming took 0 bases from V and 7 from J, leaving 14 bases between them. Germline V gene sequence: CDR1 SGHDT, CDR2 YYEEEE. The CDR3 loop spans 16 amino acids. CDR3 bases: TGTGCCAGCAGCTTGGATCCCTGGACGCCAAATTCACCCCTCCACTTT. It codes for CASSLDPWTPNSPLHF.